The present T cell receptor (beta chain) was sequenced within a study of T cells expressing NK-cell markers. Germline loops: CDR1 SQVTM, CDR2 ANQGSEA. The CDR3 contains 15 residues. TCRdb derives one entry per CDR3 protein from the 5' RACE reads, leaving out DNA. Across about 380,000 distinct CDR3 sequences, the top ten clones capture over 4% of the sample. The clonotype originates from a man aged 18-70 years in good health. Specimen: blood T cells: a sorted CD56 or NKG2C T cell subset, CD4+ or CD8+ T cells, or bulk PBMC T cells (not recorded which). The chain joins TRBV29-1 to TRBJ2-3; there is no DNA to check the TCRdb D call of TRBD2. The CDR3 here is CSVDVSRAGPDTQYF.